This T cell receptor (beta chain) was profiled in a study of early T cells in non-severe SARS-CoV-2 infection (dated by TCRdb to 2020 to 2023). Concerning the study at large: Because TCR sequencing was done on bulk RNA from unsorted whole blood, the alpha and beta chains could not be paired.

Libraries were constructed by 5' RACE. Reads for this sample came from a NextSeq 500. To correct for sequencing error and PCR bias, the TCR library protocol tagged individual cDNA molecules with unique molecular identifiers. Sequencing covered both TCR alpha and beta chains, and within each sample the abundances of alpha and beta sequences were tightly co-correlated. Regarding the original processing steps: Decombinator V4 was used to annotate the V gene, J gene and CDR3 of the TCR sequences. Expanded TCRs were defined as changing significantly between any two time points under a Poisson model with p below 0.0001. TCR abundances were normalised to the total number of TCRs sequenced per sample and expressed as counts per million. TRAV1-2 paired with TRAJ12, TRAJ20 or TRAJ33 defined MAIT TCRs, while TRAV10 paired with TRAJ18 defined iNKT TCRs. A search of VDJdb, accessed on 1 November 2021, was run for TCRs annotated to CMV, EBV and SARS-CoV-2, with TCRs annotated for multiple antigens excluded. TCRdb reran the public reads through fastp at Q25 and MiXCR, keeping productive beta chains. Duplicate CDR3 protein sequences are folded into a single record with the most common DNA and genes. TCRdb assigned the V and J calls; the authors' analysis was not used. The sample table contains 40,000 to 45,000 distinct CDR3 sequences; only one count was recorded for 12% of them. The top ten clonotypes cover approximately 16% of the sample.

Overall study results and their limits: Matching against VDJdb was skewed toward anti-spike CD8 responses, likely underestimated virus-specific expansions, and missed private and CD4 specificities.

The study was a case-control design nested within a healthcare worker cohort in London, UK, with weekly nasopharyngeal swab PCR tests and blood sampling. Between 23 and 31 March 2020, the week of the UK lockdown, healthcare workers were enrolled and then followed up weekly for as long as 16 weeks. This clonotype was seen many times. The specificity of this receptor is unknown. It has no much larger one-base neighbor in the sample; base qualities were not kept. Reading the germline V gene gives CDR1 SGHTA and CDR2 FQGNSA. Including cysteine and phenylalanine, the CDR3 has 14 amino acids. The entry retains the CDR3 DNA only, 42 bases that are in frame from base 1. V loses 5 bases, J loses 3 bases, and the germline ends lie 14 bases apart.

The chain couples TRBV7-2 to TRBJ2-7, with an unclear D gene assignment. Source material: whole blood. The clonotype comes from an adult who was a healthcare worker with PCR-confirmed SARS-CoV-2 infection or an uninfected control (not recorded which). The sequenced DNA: TGTGCCAGCAGCCCCCACCCCGCCCTCTACGAGCAGTACTTC. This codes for CASSPHPALYEQYF.